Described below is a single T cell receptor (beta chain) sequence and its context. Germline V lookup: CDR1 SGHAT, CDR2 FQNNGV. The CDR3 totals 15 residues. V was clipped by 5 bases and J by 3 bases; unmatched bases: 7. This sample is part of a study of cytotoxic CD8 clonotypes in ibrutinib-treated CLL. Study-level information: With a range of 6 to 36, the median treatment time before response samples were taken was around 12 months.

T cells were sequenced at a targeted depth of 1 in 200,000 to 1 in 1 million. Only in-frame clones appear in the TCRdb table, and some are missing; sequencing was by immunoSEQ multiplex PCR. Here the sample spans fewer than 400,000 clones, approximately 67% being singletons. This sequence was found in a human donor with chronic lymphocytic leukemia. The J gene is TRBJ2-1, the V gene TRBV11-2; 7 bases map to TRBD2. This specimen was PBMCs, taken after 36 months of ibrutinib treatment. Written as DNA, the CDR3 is TGTGCCAGCAGCCTTGGGCTAGCGGTCTACAATGAGCAGTTCTTC. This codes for CASSLGLAVYNEQFF.